This entry describes one T cell receptor beta chain. The target of this receptor is not known. The library was generated by 5' RACE. For each TCR library, approximately 3.5 ug of total RNA was used. For each sample, cDNA synthesis was carried out in eight separate reactions using SMARTScribe reverse transcriptase. During cDNA synthesis, template switching was used to introduce unique molecular identifiers that contained a 6-nucleotide sample barcode. Two nested PCRs of about 16 and 10 cycles amplified the TCRalpha and TCRbeta cDNA, and bead purification followed each PCR. Before amplification, cDNA was treated with uracil DNA-glycosylase and purified using the QIAquick PCR purification kit. In the second PCR, Illumina TruSeq-compatible adapters and sample-specific barcodes were added. Library quality and concentration were checked on TapeStation and Qubit, and libraries were pooled at 5 to 6.5 ng each. Sequencing of pooled libraries was carried out on an Illumina HiSeq2500 single-index Rapid Run using 2 x 100 bp reads and custom sequencing primers. The paper's processing steps were these. PCR and sequencing errors were corrected by UMI-based consensus assembly using MiGEC version 1.2.6. V(D)J alignment, clonotype assembly and CDR3 extraction were performed with MiXCR version 2.1.1. Gene usage, clonotype sharing and MAIT/NKT TCR abundance were normalised by analysing the top 1000, 10 000 and 20 000 clonotypes per sample. Diversity was computed as the inverse Simpson index with the vegan R package after downsampling to 27 000 UMIs. Paired Mann-Whitney U tests were applied to discordant twin pairs, and Benjamini-Hochberg correction was used for multiple testing. Following TCRdb reprocessing, every CDR3 protein sequence forms one entry, and DNA is not provided. What appears here as the V and J calls and clone size reflects TCRdb's work, not the paper's. The sample's table covers some 83,000 distinct CDR3 sequences. Of the sample, approximately 7.4% falls within the top ten clones.

The entry originates in a study of monozygotic twins with inflammatory bowel disease (dated by TCRdb to the late 2010s). About the study as a whole: The full study comprised some 30 monozygotic twin pairs: nine German pairs (four IBD-concordant, five IBD-discordant) and 19 IBD-discordant Danish pairs. Within discordant pairs, disease-associated traits were sought mainly by comparing IBD patients with their genetically identical healthy co-twins. Each individual had, on average, about 151 000 unique TCRalpha sequences and 181 000 unique TCRbeta sequences available for analysis. What the authors observed across the whole study: Fewer clonotypes were shared with other individuals by IBD patients than by healthy twins, most markedly in patients showing signs of disease activity. TCRbeta repertoire diversity, by inverse Simpson index, was decreased in IBD patients compared with their healthy co-twins. The results gave no support for a single strong signal or clonotype linked to IBD. Repertoire similarity did not differ between concordant and discordant twins, which could be due to limited statistical power. Differing immunosuppressive treatments among patients may have added background noise and inter-individual variability to the repertoires. The analysis was unable to tell apart different T cell subtypes.

A 2.5 ml peripheral blood sample was drawn into PAXgene tubes per donor and stored at -80°C. Without any T cell sorting, total RNA was extracted from whole blood using the PAXgene blood miRNA kit on an automated QIAcube. Peripheral blood from monozygotic twin pairs concordant or discordant for inflammatory bowel disease was subjected to deep TCRalpha and TCRbeta repertoire profiling with unique molecular barcoding. Smoking habits were recorded for all twin pairs, and each individual was classified as a current, former or never smoker. Its CDR3 holds 16 amino acids, cysteine through phenylalanine. The DNA is unrecorded. The germline V gene specifies ENHRY as CDR1 and SYGVKD as CDR2.

Sequenced material: blood. This TCR was sampled from a human donor with ulcerative colitis or Crohn's disease, or a healthy co-twin of an affected twin (not recorded which). The V and J genes are TRBV10-3 and TRBJ2-1; TCRdb names TRBD1, which stays unverified in the absence of DNA. The encoded CDR3 is CAISESMAGEYNEQFF.